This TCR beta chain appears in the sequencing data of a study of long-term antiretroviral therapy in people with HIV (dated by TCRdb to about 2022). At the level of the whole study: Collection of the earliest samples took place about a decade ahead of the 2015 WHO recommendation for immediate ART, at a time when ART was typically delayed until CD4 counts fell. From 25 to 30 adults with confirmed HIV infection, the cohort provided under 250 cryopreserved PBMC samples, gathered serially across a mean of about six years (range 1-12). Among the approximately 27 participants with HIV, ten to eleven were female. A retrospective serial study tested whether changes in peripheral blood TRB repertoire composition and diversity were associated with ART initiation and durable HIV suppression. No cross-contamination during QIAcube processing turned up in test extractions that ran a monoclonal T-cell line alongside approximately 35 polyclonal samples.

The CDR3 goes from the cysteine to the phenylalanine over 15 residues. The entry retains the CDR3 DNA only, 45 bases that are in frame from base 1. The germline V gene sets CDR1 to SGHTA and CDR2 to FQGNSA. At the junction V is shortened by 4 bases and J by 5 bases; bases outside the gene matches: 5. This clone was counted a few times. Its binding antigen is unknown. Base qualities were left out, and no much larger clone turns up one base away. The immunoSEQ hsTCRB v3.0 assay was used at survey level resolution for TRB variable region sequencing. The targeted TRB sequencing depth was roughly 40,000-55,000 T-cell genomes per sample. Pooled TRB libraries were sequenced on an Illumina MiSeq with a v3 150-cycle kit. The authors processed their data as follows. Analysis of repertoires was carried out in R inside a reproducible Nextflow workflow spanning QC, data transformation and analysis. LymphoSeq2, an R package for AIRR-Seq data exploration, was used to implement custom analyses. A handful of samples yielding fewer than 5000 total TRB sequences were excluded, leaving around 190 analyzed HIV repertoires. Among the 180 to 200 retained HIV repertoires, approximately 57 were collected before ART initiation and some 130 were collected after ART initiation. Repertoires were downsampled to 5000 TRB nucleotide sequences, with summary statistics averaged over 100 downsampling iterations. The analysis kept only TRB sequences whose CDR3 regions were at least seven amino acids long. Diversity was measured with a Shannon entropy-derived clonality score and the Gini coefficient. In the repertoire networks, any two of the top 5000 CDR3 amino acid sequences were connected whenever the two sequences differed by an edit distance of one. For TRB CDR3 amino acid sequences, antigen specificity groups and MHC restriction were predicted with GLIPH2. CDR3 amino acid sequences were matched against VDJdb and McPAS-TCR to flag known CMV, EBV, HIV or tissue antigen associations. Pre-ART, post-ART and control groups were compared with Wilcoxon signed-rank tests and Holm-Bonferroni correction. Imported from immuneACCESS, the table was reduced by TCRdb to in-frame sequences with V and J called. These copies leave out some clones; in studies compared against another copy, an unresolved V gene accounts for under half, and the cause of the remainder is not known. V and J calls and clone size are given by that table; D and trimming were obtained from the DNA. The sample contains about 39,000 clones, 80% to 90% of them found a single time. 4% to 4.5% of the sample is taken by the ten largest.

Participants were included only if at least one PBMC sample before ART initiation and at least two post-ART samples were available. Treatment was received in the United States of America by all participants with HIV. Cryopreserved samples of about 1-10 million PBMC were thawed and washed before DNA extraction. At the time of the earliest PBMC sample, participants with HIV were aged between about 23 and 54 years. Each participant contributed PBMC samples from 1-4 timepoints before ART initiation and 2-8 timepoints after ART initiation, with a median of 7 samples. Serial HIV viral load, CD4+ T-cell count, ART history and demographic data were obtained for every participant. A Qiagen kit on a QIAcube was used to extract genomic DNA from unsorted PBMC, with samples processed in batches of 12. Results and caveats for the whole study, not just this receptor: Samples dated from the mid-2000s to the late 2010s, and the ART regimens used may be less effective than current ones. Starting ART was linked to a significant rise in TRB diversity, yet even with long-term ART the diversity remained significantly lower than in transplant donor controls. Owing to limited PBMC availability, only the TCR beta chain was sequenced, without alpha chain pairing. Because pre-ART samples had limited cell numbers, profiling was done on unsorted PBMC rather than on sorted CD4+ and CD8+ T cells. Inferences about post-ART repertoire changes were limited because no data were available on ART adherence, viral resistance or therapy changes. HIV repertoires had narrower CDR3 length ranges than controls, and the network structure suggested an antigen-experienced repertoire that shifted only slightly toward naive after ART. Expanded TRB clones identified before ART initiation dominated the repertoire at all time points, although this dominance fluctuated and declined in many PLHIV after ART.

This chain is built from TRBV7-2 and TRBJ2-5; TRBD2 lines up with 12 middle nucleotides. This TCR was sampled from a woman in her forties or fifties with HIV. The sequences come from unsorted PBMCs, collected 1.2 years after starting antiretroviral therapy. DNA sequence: TGTGCCAGCAGCTCCGGACTAGCGGGGTTGGAGACCCAGTACTTC. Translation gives CASSSGLAGLETQYF.